These T cell receptor beta chains were read from a single sample in a study of spatial heterogeneity in lung cancer. TCRdb called the 5' RACE reads again in MiXCR, with one record for every CDR3 protein. The top ten hold roughly three fifths of the sample, which has 1,500 to 1,800 distinct CDR3 sequences, 5.5% to 6% seen once. The input for sequencing was lung tumor tissue, taken at surgery. These TCRs come from a female donor with early-stage non-small cell lung cancer. Both conserved end residues are part of each CDR3. The D gene is left open where the match is weak. Clone size is stated in some rows and not others, as once, few, many or a class when expanded.

V gene	D gene	J gene	clone size	CDR3 protein	CDR3 DNA
TRBV7-2	TRBD2	TRBJ2-5	medium-sized	CASSPSGLAGGWGAQETQYF	TGTGCCAGCAGCCCGTCGGGACTAGCGGGAGGGTGGGGGGCCCAAGAGACCCAGTACTTC
TRBV5-6	TRBD1	TRBJ2-1	many	CASSLGRSGQGYNEQFF	TGTGCCAGCAGCTTGGGCCGGTCGGGACAGGGGTACAATGAGCAGTTCTTC
TRBV10-3	.	TRBJ1-1	medium-sized	CAIRARQENTEAFF	TGTGCCATCAGGGCTAGGCAGGAGAACACTGAAGCTTTCTTT
TRBV20-1	.	TRBJ2-3	medium-sized	CSASGSAGSDTQYF	TGCAGTGCTAGCGGGAGTGCTGGTTCAGATACGCAGTATTTT
TRBV2	.	TRBJ2-1	medium-sized	CATRDPRNEQFF	TGTGCCACCCGGGACCCCCGGAATGAGCAGTTCTTC
TRBV28	TRBD1	TRBJ2-5	medium-sized	CASSSGTEETQYF	TGTGCCAGCAGTTCCGGGACAGAAGAGACCCAGTACTTC
TRBV9	.	TRBJ2-1	medium-sized	CASSVHNEQFF	TGTGCCAGCAGCGTGCACAATGAGCAGTTCTTC
TRBV29-1	TRBD1	TRBJ2-5	medium-sized	CSVGQGEETQYF	TGCAGCGTTGGACAGGGGGAAGAGACCCAGTACTTC
TRBV13	.	TRBJ2-3	large	CASSLYTDTQYF	TGTGCCAGCAGCTTATACACAGATACGCAGTATTTT
TRBV18	TRBD1	TRBJ1-1	medium-sized	CASSPGGDMTAEAFF	TGTGCCAGCTCCCCAGGGGGCGATATGACCGCTGAAGCTTTCTTT
TRBV7-7	.	TRBJ2-5	few	CASSFSEGRQETQYF	TGTGCCAGCAGTTTTTCGGAAGGGAGGCAAGAGACCCAGTACTTC
TRBV9	TRBD1	TRBJ1-1	medium-sized	CASSRTGYTEAFF	TGTGCCAGCAGCCGGACAGGGTACACTGAAGCTTTCTTT
TRBV6-5	.	TRBJ2-3	medium-sized	CASSPGVGADTQYF	TGTGCCAGCAGCCCGGGGGTCGGGGCAGATACGCAGTATTTT
TRBV7-2	TRBD2	TRBJ2-1	medium-sized	CASSPNGGAGGEQFF	TGTGCCAGCAGCCCCAACGGGGGGGCTGGCGGGGAGCAGTTCTTC
TRBV2	TRBD1	TRBJ2-7	large	CASSYSGTGAHEQYF	TGTGCCAGCAGTTACTCCGGGACAGGGGCGCACGAGCAGTACTTC
TRBV29-1	.	TRBJ2-1	medium-sized	CSVALAAVWDEQFF	TGCAGCGTTGCACTAGCAGCGGTTTGGGATGAGCAGTTCTTC
TRBV12-3/TRBV12-4	TRBD1	TRBJ1-5	once	CASSLGRTGLHF	TGTGCCAGCAGTTTAGGAAGGACAGGCCTGCATTTT
TRBV5-1	TRBD1	TRBJ2-3	medium-sized	CASSLGQEPDTQYF	TGCGCCAGCAGCTTAGGACAGGAACCAGATACGCAGTATTTT
TRBV28	TRBD2	TRBJ2-3	medium-sized	CASSSMPGLAGGPTDTQYF	TGTGCCAGCAGTTCAATGCCGGGACTAGCGGGAGGGCCCACAGATACGCAGTATTTT
TRBV7-2	.	TRBJ2-3	medium-sized	CASSSLAGRGFTDTQYF	TGTGCCAGCAGCTCGCTCGCGGGGCGGGGATTCACAGATACGCAGTATTTT
TRBV5-1	TRBD2	TRBJ2-7	large	CASSLYVLAGNYEQYF	TGCGCCAGCAGCTTATATGTGCTAGCGGGAAATTACGAGCAGTACTTC
TRBV5-1	TRBD2	TRBJ2-3	medium-sized	CASSWGTSGASDTQYF	TGCGCCAGCAGCTGGGGGACTAGTGGAGCGTCAGATACGCAGTATTTT
TRBV5-5	.	TRBJ1-2	large	CASSLDWATNYGYTF	TGTGCCAGCAGCTTGGACTGGGCCACTAACTATGGCTACACCTTC
TRBV4-1	.	TRBJ2-1	few	CASSQGKNEQFF	TGCGCCAGCAGCCAGGGGAAGAATGAGCAGTTCTTC
TRBV11-2	.	TRBJ1-4	.	CASSPIGQGQRRGKLFF	TGTGCCAGCAGCCCCATAGGGCAGGGGCAAAGAAGGGGAAAACTGTTTTTT
TRBV5-1	.	TRBJ1-1	medium-sized	CASSRDSETEAFF	TGCGCCAGCTCCAGGGACTCTGAAACTGAAGCTTTCTTT
TRBV10-3	TRBD2	TRBJ2-2	medium-sized	CAISEKSGKTGELFF	TGTGCCATCAGTGAGAAAAGCGGGAAAACCGGGGAGCTGTTTTTT
TRBV10-2	TRBD2	TRBJ2-3	medium-sized	CASIERGAVADTQYF	TGCGCCAGCATCGAGCGGGGGGCCGTGGCGGATACGCAGTATTTT
TRBV7-2	TRBD2	TRBJ2-2	many	CASSLLAGTGELFF	TGTGCCAGCAGCTTACTAGCGGGCACCGGGGAGCTGTTTTTT
TRBV6-1	TRBD1	TRBJ1-2	medium-sized	CASSAGWTGVGDYGYTF	TGTGCCAGCAGTGCAGGCTGGACAGGGGTGGGCGACTATGGCTACACCTTC
TRBV28	.	TRBJ2-2	medium-sized	CASSLLAGVWTGELFF	TGTGCCAGCAGTTTATTGGCAGGGGTCTGGACCGGGGAGCTGTTTTTT
TRBV5-1	.	TRBJ2-7	medium-sized	CASSFDTGRYEQYF	TGCGCCAGCAGCTTTGATACCGGGCGCTACGAGCAGTACTTC
TRBV12-3/TRBV12-4	.	TRBJ2-3	large	CASRTDSTDTQYF	TGTGCCAGCAGGACTGATAGCACAGATACGCAGTATTTT